This entry concerns a single TCR beta chain. This clonotype showed up many times. Its cognate antigen has yet to be identified. The sample holds no much larger clone one base away, and base qualities are not on file. The data belong to a study of patients with pleural tuberculosis (dated by TCRdb to the mid-2010s). TCRdb records Illumina Genome Analyzer IIx as the sequencer. TCRdb reran the public reads through fastp at Q25 and MiXCR, keeping productive beta chains. Every CDR3 protein is listed once, alongside the most common genes and DNA of its rows. In all, the sample holds approximately 50,000 distinct CDR3 sequences, and under 8.5% of those were seen once. The top ten constitute roughly 16% of the sample. Counted from cysteine to phenylalanine, this CDR3 has 12 amino acids. Only CDR3 DNA remains: 36 bases, in frame from the first base. A distance of 7 bases separates the germline ends of V and J, which lose 7 bases and 1 base respectively. CDR1 and CDR2 (LNHDA, SQIVND) derive from the germline V gene (reference sequence).

The rearranged segments are TRBV19 and TRBJ1-2, with no reliable assignment of the D segment. The TCR was taken from a human donor with pleural tuberculosis. The encoded CDR3 is CASNSGNYGYTF. The nucleotide sequence is given as TGTGCCAGTAATTCGGGTAACTATGGCTACACCTTC.